The 24 T cell receptor beta chains given below trace back to one sample, sequenced in a study of blood T cell repertoires in COVID-19. The data were produced by immunoSEQ multiplex PCR, yet TCRdb's version contains in-frame clones alone and is incomplete. The sample has about 190,000 clones; 89% are singletons. Sequenced input: peripheral blood. The receptor set was obtained from a man in his forties with acute or convalescent COVID-19.

V usage is TRBV27 and J usage is TRBJ1-5, with 9 bases lining up with TRBD1. With V trimmed by 7 bases and J by 3 bases, 13 bases remained unmatched. This CDR3 comprises 17 residues. CDR1 and CDR2 from the germline V gene are MNHEY and SMNVEV (reference sequence). CDR3 residues: CASILSGRDRVNQPQHF. The DNA of the CDR3 is TGTGCCAGCATCCTATCAGGAAGGGACAGGGTCAATCAGCCCCAGCATTTT.

The rearrangement uses TRBV30 and TRBJ1-2; 10 bases fit TRBD1. V lost 2 bases to trimming and J lost 7 bases; unmatched junction nucleotides: 7. Looked up from germline, CDR1 is GTSNPN and CDR2 is SVGIG (reference sequence). There are 14 residues in the CDR3. In DNA form, the CDR3 reads TGTGCCTGGAGTTCGGGACAGGGGTGGTTTGGCTACACCTTC. Its protein is CAWSSGQGWFGYTF.

This chain uses TRBV5-1 with TRBJ2-5; D perhaps matches TRBD2 (5 bases). Germline-derived CDR1 and CDR2 are SGHRS and YFSETQ. V lost 3 bases to trimming and J lost 1 base, with 13 bases between them. CDR3 length: 15 amino acids. CDR3 coding DNA: TGCGCCAGCAGCTACCTCGGACGGGGCCAAGAGACCCAGTACTTC. Translation gives CASSYLGRGQETQYF.

The CDR3 bases are TGCAGTGCTAGTGAGTGGGGACAGGGGTCAGATACGCAGTATTTT. Translation gives CSASEWGQGSDTQYF. The chain combines TRBV20-1 with TRBJ2-3; 10 nucleotides line up with TRBD1. In germline, CDR1 is DFQATT, CDR2 SNEGSKA (reference sequence). J lost 4 bases, V lost 3 bases, and 7 bases had no gene match. The CDR3 runs to 15 residues.

V and J are TRBV7-9 and TRBJ2-3; TRBD1 aligns across 8 bases. The CDR3 has 14 amino acids. The germline gives CDR1 SEHNR, CDR2 FQNEAQ (reference sequence). V lost 5 bases, J lost 2 bases, and 3 bases stayed unmatched. This CDR3 reads CASSQDRDTDTQYF. Here the CDR3 DNA reads TGTGCCAGCAGCCAGGACAGGGACACAGATACGCAGTATTTT.

This clone showed up just once. The gene calls are TRBV3-1 (or the pseudogene TRBV3-2) and TRBJ1-1, with a weak D call TRBD1 (6 bases). The ends were cut back, 6 bases at V and 11 bases at J, with 16 bases in the middle. The CDR3 is 12 amino acids. Germline CDR1 and CDR2: LGHDT and YNNKEL (reference sequence). As DNA, the CDR3 is TGTGCCAGCAGTCCCGACAGGATGGGGGCTTTCTTT. It yields the protein CASSPDRMGAFF.

This chain links TRBV4-2 with TRBJ1-1; no clear D gene. The CDR3 runs to 15 residues. Trimming cost V 7 bases and J 9 bases, with 24 bases left between them. The V gene's germline CDR1 is LGHNA and CDR2 YNFKEQ. The CDR3 bases are TGTGCCAGCACACCGACGAGTAGAGGGATTCGCCAAGCTTTCTTT. Its translation: CASTPTSRGIRQAFF.

The V and J genes are TRBV18 and TRBJ1-4; 10 nucleotides match TRBD1. From germline, CDR1 is KGHSH and CDR2 LQKENI. V lost 4 bases and J lost 7; bases outside the gene matches: 9. The CDR3 totals 16 residues. The CDR3 bases are TGTGCCAGCTCACGAGAACGACAGGGGGCGAGTGAAAAACTGTTTTTT. Protein sequence: CASSRERQGASEKLFF.

The chain joins TRBV21-1 to TRBJ1-1; TRBD1, as called in the table, went unchecked against the DNA. TRBV21-1 is listed as a pseudogene. The CDR3 extends over 16 amino acids. The CDR3: CASSTPLQGGGTEAFF. The CDR3 DNA reads TGTGCCAGCAGCACGCCTTTACAGGGGGGAGGCACTGAAGCTTTCTTT.

The chain uses TRBV18 and TRBJ1-2; no reliable D call. Trimming shortened V by 5 bases and J by 3 bases, and 13 bases separated the two germline ends. This CDR3 spans 14 amino acids. Germline V gene lookup returns CDR1 KGHSH and CDR2 LQKENI. This chain's CDR3 is CASSEVLKDYGYTF. In DNA form, the CDR3 reads TGTGCCAGCTCAGAGGTTTTGAAAGACTATGGCTACACCTTC.

In regard to this clone: The sample holds other DNA sequences that translate to the same CDR3. The DNA of the CDR3 is TGCGCCAGCAGCCTGAGTTTGGCGGGAATGAACACTGAAGCTTTCTTT. Residues: CASSLSLAGMNTEAFF. The chain is built from TRBV5-1 and TRBJ1-1; D unclear. The germline CDR1 and CDR2 sequences are SGHRS and YFSETQ. The CDR3 extends over 16 amino acids. The V end lost 4 bases, the J end lost 0 bases, and 16 bases lay between the germline ends.

This clone has a handful of counts. V usage is TRBV30 and J usage is TRBJ1-3; D possibly corresponds to TRBD1 (6 bases). The CDR3 is 13 residues long. Trimming pared 4 bases from V and 5 bases from J, leaving 12 bases between. CDR1 and CDR2 (germline): GTSNPN, SVGIG (reference sequence). Here the CDR3 reads CAWNTGSRNTIYF. CDR3 DNA sequence: TGTGCCTGGAATACAGGGAGTAGAAACACCATATATTTT.

This chain links TRBV24-1 with TRBJ2-1, with 9 bases identical to TRBD1. CDR3 length: 16 residues. Unmatched junction bases numbered 13, after V lost 4 bases and J lost 10 bases. Germline V lookup: CDR1 KGHDR, CDR2 SFDVKD. CDR3 amino acids: CATSDSGTGRFGEQFF. In DNA form, the CDR3 reads TGTGCCACCAGTGACTCCGGGACAGGGAGGTTTGGGGAGCAGTTCTTC.

CDR3 region: CASSSGGGSETQYF. CDR3 in DNA: TGTGCCAGCAGCTCAGGCGGGGGAAGTGAGACCCAGTACTTC. The rearrangement uses TRBV7-3 and TRBJ2-5; 7 positions match TRBD2. Germline loops: CDR1 SGHTA, CDR2 FQGTGA. The CDR3 runs 14 residues. V lost 4 bases, J lost 5 bases, and 7 bases stayed unmatched.

V and J are TRBV5-1 and TRBJ1-1; possible D gene TRBD1, 5 bases. Germline V gene data show CDR1 as SGHRS and CDR2 as YFSETQ. The CDR3 covers 15 residues. V shed 2 bases and J shed 2 bases, with 13 bases lying between them. Here the CDR3 DNA reads TGCGCCAGCAGCTTTTCGGGGGAGCCCAACACTGAAGCTTTCTTT. This codes for CASSFSGEPNTEAFF.

The genes are TRBV9 and TRBJ2-1; 7 bases match TRBD1. V lost 0 bases and J lost 1; bases outside the gene matches: 7. The CDR3 is 17 amino acids. The germline V gene encodes CDR1 SGDLS and CDR2 YYNGEE. CDR3 residues: CASSVAEGTASYNEQFF. In nucleotides, the CDR3 is TGTGCCAGCAGCGTAGCTGAGGGGACAGCTTCCTACAATGAGCAGTTCTTC. Supplemented by reference TRBV9 and TRBJ2-1, the full variable domain reads DSGVTQTPKHLITATGQRVTLRCSPRSGDLSVYWYQQSLDQGLQFLIQYYNGEERAKGNILERFSAQQFPDLHSELNLSSLELGDSALYFCASSVAEGTASYNEQFFGPGTRLTVL.

The chain employs TRBV2 and TRBJ1-5; 9 positions match TRBD1. CDR1 and CDR2 from the germline V gene are SNHLY and FYNNEI. There are 14 residues in the CDR3. V was pared by 2 bases and J by 7 bases, with 3 bases of the junction left unmatched. CDR3 residues: CASSERTGEQPQHF. The DNA of the CDR3 is TGTGCCAGCAGTGAAAGGACAGGGGAACAGCCCCAGCATTTT.

V is TRBV29-1 and J is TRBJ1-1; D is unresolved. Trimming left V 7 bases short and J 2 bases short, with 11 bases between. Germline assignment: CDR1 SQVTM and CDR2 ANQGSEA. The CDR3 extends over 12 amino acids. CDR3 residues: CSATEGNTEAFF. The CDR3 bases are TGCAGCGCTACAGAGGGTAACACTGAAGCTTTCTTT.

V and J are TRBV5-1 and TRBJ1-4; 9 bases agree with TRBD1. This CDR3 is built from 14 residues. The germline CDR1 and CDR2 sequences are SGHRS and YFSETQ. With 1 base clipped from V and 8 bases from J, the junction kept 3 bases outside the gene matches. Here the CDR3 reads CASSLNGQGEKLFF. The CDR3 nucleotides read TGCGCCAGCAGCTTGAATGGACAGGGGGAAAAACTGTTTTTT. The whole variable domain, filled in from reference TRBV5-1 and TRBJ1-4, reads KAGVTQTPRYLIKTRGQQVTLSCSPISGHRSVSWYQQTPGQGLQFLFEYFSETQRNKGNFPGRFSGRQFSNSRSEMNVSTLELGDSALYLCASSLNGQGEKLFFGSGTQLSVL.

The J gene is TRBJ1-6, the V gene TRBV4-3; perhaps TRBD1 as D (6 bases). The CDR3 length is 14 residues. Looked up from germline, CDR1 is LGHNA and CDR2 is YSLEER. V was clipped by 2 bases and J by 10 bases, with 12 bases between them. CDR3 in DNA: TGCGCCAGCAGCCAAACAGGGTCAGCATCACCCCTCCACTTT. Its protein product is CASSQTGSASPLHF.

The rearrangement joins TRBV7-2 to TRBJ2-2, with D perhaps TRBD2 (5 bases). The germline V gene has CDR1 SGHTA and CDR2 FQGNSA. The V gene lost 6 bases and the J gene lost 6 bases, with 14 bases spanning the gap. This CDR3 spans 14 amino acids. The CDR3 DNA reads TGTGCCAGCAGACGGACGGGGAAACCCGGGGAGCTGTTTTTT. Amino acid sequence: CASRRTGKPGELFF.

The chain uses TRBV19 and TRBJ1-6, with D perhaps matching TRBD1 (6 bases). The CDR3 consists of 15 residues. V lost 6 bases and J 7 bases, leaving 16 bases between the germline ends. CDR1 LNHDA and CDR2 SQIVND come from the germline V gene (reference sequence). The CDR3 DNA reads as TGTGCCAGTAGAAGACAGGAAACGTTAAATTCACCCCTCCACTTT. As protein: CASRRQETLNSPLHF. The whole variable domain, remainder taken from reference TRBV19 and TRBJ1-6, is DGGITQSPKYLFRKEGQNVTLSCEQNLNHDAMYWYRQDPGQGLRLIYYSQIVNDFQKGDIAEGYSVSREKKESFPLTVTSAQKNPTAFYLCASRRQETLNSPLHFGNGTRLTVT.

The J gene is TRBJ1-1, the V gene TRBV18; 7 bases fit TRBD1. The CDR3 is made up of 13 amino acids. Germline V gives CDR1 KGHSH, CDR2 LQKENI. V trimming: 4 bases; J trimming: 6 bases; junction bases outside the gene matches: 5. This CDR3 reads CASSQRQGPEAFF. The CDR3 DNA reads TGTGCCAGCTCACAAAGACAGGGCCCTGAAGCTTTCTTT.

This chain uses TRBV10-2 with TRBJ1-4; TRBD1 aligns across 7 bases. V lost 3 bases, J lost 2 bases, and 0 bases stayed unmatched. The CDR3 has 14 residues. Germline CDR1 and CDR2: WSHSY and SAAADI. The CDR3 DNA reads TGCGCCAGCAGTGACAGGGGGACTAATGAAAAACTGTTTTTT. Amino acid sequence: CASSDRGTNEKLFF.